The T cell receptor beta chain under discussion was sequenced for a study of T-cell reconstitution after alpha-beta-depleted transplantation in children. The CDR3 has 17 residues. V lost 0 bases, J lost 0 bases, and 9 bases lay in between. Germline CDR1 is LGHNT and CDR2 is FRNRAP. This clonotype was picked up one time. TCRbeta library preparation incorporated unique molecular identifiers. Each CDR3 protein is one row after TCRdb ran MiXCR on the PCR reads. The sample lists about 500,000 distinct CDR3 sequences; approximately 29% were seen once. The sample in question was PBMCs from the stem cell graft donor, obtained from the stem cell graft. The rearrangement joins TRBV12-5 to TRBJ1-6, with D possibly TRBD1 on 5 matching bases. The source is a human donor who donated a stem cell graft to a child with aplastic anemia. CDR3 loop: CASGLVPTGSYNSPLHF. The CDR3 DNA follows: TGTGCTAGTGGTTTGGTACCTACAGGCTCCTATAATTCACCCCTCCACTTT.